This T cell receptor beta chain derives from a study of siplizumab effects on memory and regulatory T cells. Assay: immunoSEQ multiplex PCR; the TCRdb copy retains only in-frame clones and omits some. The sample consists of about 68,000 clones, 93% of them appearing once. The V end was cut by 0 bases, the J end by 4 bases, with 7 bases between. Germline V gives CDR1 SGHRS, CDR2 YFSETQ. The CDR3 contains 13 residues. This chain joins TRBV5-1 and TRBJ2-5; the D is unclear. The receptor's source is a human donor in good health. Sequencing used CD8+ T cells sorted from blood. The CDR3 coding sequence is TGCGCCAGCAGCTTGGTTGGCGGAGAGACCCAGTACTTC. Protein: CASSLVGGETQYF.